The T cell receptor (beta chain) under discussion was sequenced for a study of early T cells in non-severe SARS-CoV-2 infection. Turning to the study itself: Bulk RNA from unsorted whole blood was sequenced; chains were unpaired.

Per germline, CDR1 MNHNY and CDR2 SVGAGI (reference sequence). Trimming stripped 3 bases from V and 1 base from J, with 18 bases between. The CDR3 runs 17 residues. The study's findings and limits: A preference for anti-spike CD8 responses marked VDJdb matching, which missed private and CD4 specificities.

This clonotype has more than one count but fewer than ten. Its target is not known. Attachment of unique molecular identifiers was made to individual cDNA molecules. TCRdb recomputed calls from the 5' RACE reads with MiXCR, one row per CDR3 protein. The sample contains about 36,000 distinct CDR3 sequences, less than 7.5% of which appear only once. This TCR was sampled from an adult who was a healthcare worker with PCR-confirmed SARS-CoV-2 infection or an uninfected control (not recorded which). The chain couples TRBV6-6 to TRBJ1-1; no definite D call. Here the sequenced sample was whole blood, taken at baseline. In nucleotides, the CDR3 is TGTGCCAGCAGTTATTATTCCGGGGTCCTTACGAACACTGAAGCTTTCTTT. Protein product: CASSYYSGVLTNTEAFF.